The rows below give T cell receptor beta chains drawn from one sample of a study of blood T cell repertoires in COVID-19. Only in-frame clones appear in the TCRdb table, and some are missing; sequencing was by immunoSEQ multiplex PCR. This table holds about 75,000 clones, approximately 90% found once. The source material was peripheral blood. Every receptor here comes from a woman aged 45 to 65 with acute or convalescent COVID-19. CDR3s include the opening cysteine and the closing phenylalanine or tryptophan. Each record gives: clone size, D gene, V gene, J gene, CDR3 protein, CDR3 DNA. The D gene is left open where the match is weak. Size is stated for part of the rows, as once, few or many counts, or as a class when the clone is expanded.

clone size: -; D gene: TRBD2; V gene: TRBV19; J gene: TRBJ2-1; CDR3 protein: CASSNPGTSGSNEQFF; CDR3 DNA: TGTGCCAGTAGTAACCCCGGGACTAGCGGGAGCAATGAGCAGTTCTTC
clone size: -; D gene: -; V gene: TRBV5-1; J gene: TRBJ2-7; CDR3 protein: CASSFSPDAYEQYF; CDR3 DNA: TGCGCCAGCAGCTTTAGCCCCGACGCCTACGAGCAGTACTTC
clone size: -; D gene: -; V gene: TRBV30; J gene: TRBJ2-7; CDR3 protein: CAWMPPSFYEQYF; CDR3 DNA: TGTGCCTGGATGCCACCGAGTTTCTACGAGCAGTACTTC
clone size: -; D gene: -; V gene: TRBV6-6; J gene: TRBJ1-5; CDR3 protein: CASTLDLGGQPQHF; CDR3 DNA: TGTGCCAGCACTCTCGACTTAGGGGGTCAGCCCCAGCATTTT
clone size: -; D gene: -; V gene: TRBV5-1; J gene: TRBJ2-2; CDR3 protein: CASSSMGGSPTGAGELFF; CDR3 DNA: TGCGCCAGCAGCTCCATGGGGGGATCCCCCACGGGAGCCGGGGAGCTGTTTTTT
clone size: -; D gene: -; V gene: TRBV5-5; J gene: TRBJ2-3; CDR3 protein: CASSSGGDTQYF; CDR3 DNA: TGTGCCAGCAGCTCCGGAGGAGATACGCAGTATTTT
clone size: -; D gene: TRBD1; V gene: TRBV28; J gene: TRBJ1-5; CDR3 protein: CASSNRGSNQPQHF; CDR3 DNA: TGTGCCAGTAGTAACAGGGGAAGCAATCAGCCCCAGCATTTT
clone size: -; D gene: -; V gene: TRBV5-4; J gene: TRBJ1-1; CDR3 protein: CASRTQGNTEAFF; CDR3 DNA: TGTGCCAGCAGAACACAGGGGAACACTGAAGCTTTCTTT
clone size: -; D gene: -; V gene: TRBV6-5; J gene: TRBJ1-2; CDR3 protein: CASSLRPEGYGYTF; CDR3 DNA: TGTGCCAGCAGTCTAAGACCGGAGGGCTATGGCTACACCTTC
clone size: -; D gene: -; V gene: TRBV7-3; J gene: TRBJ2-3; CDR3 protein: CASSPATGDTQYF; CDR3 DNA: TGTGCCAGCAGCCCGGCAACGGGGGATACGCAGTATTTT
clone size: -; D gene: -; V gene: TRBV15; J gene: TRBJ2-7; CDR3 protein: CATSREYGRGQYF; CDR3 DNA: TGTGCCACCAGCAGAGAGTACGGCCGGGGGCAGTACTTC
clone size: -; D gene: TRBD1; V gene: TRBV6-5; J gene: TRBJ1-2; CDR3 protein: CASSKTGGANYGYTF; CDR3 DNA: TGTGCCAGCAGTAAAACAGGGGGCGCTAACTATGGCTACACCTTC
clone size: -; D gene: -; V gene: TRBV6-5; J gene: TRBJ1-2; CDR3 protein: CASRNLRRGSHGYTF; CDR3 DNA: TGTGCCAGCAGGAACCTGAGGAGGGGTAGTCATGGCTACACCTTC
clone size: -; D gene: -; V gene: TRBV6-5; J gene: TRBJ1-5; CDR3 protein: CASTEVANQPQHF; CDR3 DNA: TGTGCCAGCACCGAAGTCGCGAATCAGCCCCAGCATTTT
clone size: once; D gene: -; V gene: TRBV6-5; J gene: TRBJ1-1; CDR3 protein: CASGEGRWTEAFF; CDR3 DNA: TGTGCCAGCGGGGAGGGTCGGTGGACTGAAGCTTTCTTT
clone size: -; D gene: -; V gene: TRBV3-1/TRBV3-2; J gene: TRBJ1-1; CDR3 protein: CASSQGGRSGEAFF; CDR3 DNA: TGTGCCAGCAGCCAAGGGGGGCGGTCTGGTGAAGCTTTCTTT
clone size: -; D gene: -; V gene: TRBV25-1; J gene: TRBJ1-1; CDR3 protein: CASRLGGQRNTEAFF; CDR3 DNA: TGTGCCAGTCGGTTGGGGGGGCAGAGGAACACTGAAGCTTTCTTT
clone size: -; D gene: TRBD2; V gene: TRBV29-1; J gene: TRBJ2-7; CDR3 protein: CSVVPRLAERLVQYF; CDR3 DNA: TGCAGCGTTGTGCCCCGACTAGCGGAGCGGTTAGTGCAGTACTTC
clone size: -; D gene: -; V gene: TRBV3-1/TRBV3-2; J gene: TRBJ1-5; CDR3 protein: CASSASQSQPQHF; CDR3 DNA: TGTGCCAGCAGCGCTAGCCAGAGTCAGCCCCAGCATTTT
clone size: -; D gene: TRBD1; V gene: TRBV10-3; J gene: TRBJ2-3; CDR3 protein: CAVRGQGAGTDTQYF; CDR3 DNA: TGTGCCGTCCGGGGACAGGGGGCTGGTACAGATACGCAGTATTTT
clone size: -; D gene: -; V gene: TRBV19; J gene: TRBJ1-2; CDR3 protein: CASSINREHGYTF; CDR3 DNA: TGTGCCAGTAGTATAAACAGGGAGCATGGCTACACCTTC
clone size: -; D gene: TRBD1; V gene: TRBV6-5; J gene: TRBJ1-2; CDR3 protein: CASSYDRGDPYGYTF; CDR3 DNA: TGTGCCAGTTCCTACGACAGGGGTGACCCCTATGGCTACACCTTC
clone size: -; D gene: -; V gene: TRBV5-6; J gene: TRBJ2-7; CDR3 protein: CASSPDRFEQYF; CDR3 DNA: TGTGCCAGCAGCCCTGACAGGTTCGAGCAGTACTTC
clone size: -; D gene: -; V gene: TRBV9; J gene: TRBJ2-3; CDR3 protein: CASSSRLASTDTQYF; CDR3 DNA: TGTGCCAGCAGCTCCCGACTGGCTAGCACAGATACGCAGTATTTT
clone size: -; D gene: TRBD1; V gene: TRBV7-6; J gene: TRBJ2-1; CDR3 protein: CASTPDGTGRYEQFF; CDR3 DNA: TGTGCCAGCACTCCAGATGGGACAGGGCGATATGAGCAGTTCTTC
clone size: -; D gene: TRBD1; V gene: TRBV2; J gene: TRBJ2-2; CDR3 protein: CASSPGQGGAGELFF; CDR3 DNA: TGTGCCAGCAGTCCCGGACAGGGGGGTGCCGGGGAGCTGTTTTTT
clone size: -; D gene: TRBD1; V gene: TRBV2; J gene: TRBJ1-6; CDR3 protein: CASSTQGQGNGSPLHF; CDR3 DNA: TGTGCCAGCAGCACACAAGGACAGGGGAACGGTTCACCCCTCCACTTT
clone size: -; D gene: -; V gene: TRBV7-9; J gene: TRBJ1-2; CDR3 protein: CASSLGSQVDYGYTF; CDR3 DNA: TGTGCCAGCAGCTTAGGGTCACAGGTCGACTATGGCTACACCTTC
clone size: -; D gene: -; V gene: TRBV2; J gene: TRBJ1-2; CDR3 protein: CASSDGGYTF; CDR3 DNA: TGTGCCAGCAGTGACGGGGGCTACACCTTC
clone size: -; D gene: -; V gene: TRBV27; J gene: TRBJ1-3; CDR3 protein: CASSSIRGQGNTIYF; CDR3 DNA: TGTGCCAGCAGTTCGATCCGCGGGCAGGGGAACACCATATATTTT
clone size: -; D gene: -; V gene: TRBV12-3/TRBV12-4; J gene: TRBJ1-1; CDR3 protein: CASSRQENTEAFF; CDR3 DNA: TGTGCCAGCAGTCGGCAGGAGAACACTGAAGCTTTCTTT
clone size: -; D gene: TRBD2; V gene: TRBV9; J gene: TRBJ2-7; CDR3 protein: CASSAPTSGYEQYF; CDR3 DNA: TGTGCCAGCAGCGCCCCGACTAGCGGATACGAGCAGTACTTC
clone size: few; D gene: -; V gene: TRBV5-6; J gene: TRBJ1-3; CDR3 protein: CASSLVASGNTIYF; CDR3 DNA: TGTGCCAGCAGCTTGGTAGCCTCTGGAAACACCATATATTTT
clone size: -; D gene: TRBD1; V gene: TRBV20-1; J gene: TRBJ2-2; CDR3 protein: CSASQGAPNTGELFF; CDR3 DNA: TGCAGTGCTAGTCAGGGGGCACCGAACACCGGGGAGCTGTTTTTT
clone size: -; D gene: TRBD2; V gene: TRBV7-2; J gene: TRBJ2-7; CDR3 protein: CASSAGLAGARGAKEQYF; CDR3 DNA: TGTGCCAGCAGCGCAGGACTAGCGGGAGCCCGGGGCGCAAAAGAGCAGTACTTC
clone size: -; D gene: -; V gene: TRBV3-1/TRBV3-2; J gene: TRBJ1-2; CDR3 protein: CASSQDRARGSYGYTF; CDR3 DNA: TGTGCCAGCAGCCAAGATCGGGCCCGGGGGTCCTATGGCTACACCTTC
clone size: -; D gene: -; V gene: TRBV7-2; J gene: TRBJ1-5; CDR3 protein: CASSYSRYQPQHF; CDR3 DNA: TGTGCCAGCAGCTACAGCCGTTATCAGCCCCAGCATTTT
clone size: -; D gene: TRBD2; V gene: TRBV19; J gene: TRBJ2-1; CDR3 protein: CASSSGGAIYEQFF; CDR3 DNA: TGTGCCAGTAGTAGCGGGGGGGCCATCTATGAGCAGTTCTTC
clone size: once; D gene: -; V gene: TRBV4-1; J gene: TRBJ1-6; CDR3 protein: CASSQDSTTYNSPLHF; CDR3 DNA: TGCGCCAGCAGCCAAGATTCCACGACTTATAATTCACCCCTCCACTTT
clone size: -; D gene: TRBD2; V gene: TRBV13; J gene: TRBJ2-5; CDR3 protein: CASSPGLAGIGEETQYF; CDR3 DNA: TGTGCCAGCAGCCCGGGACTAGCGGGGATAGGAGAAGAGACCCAGTACTTC
clone size: -; D gene: -; V gene: TRBV27; J gene: TRBJ1-4; CDR3 protein: CASSPGLGRRLFF; CDR3 DNA: TGTGCCAGCAGTCCGGGTTTGGGGCGGAGACTGTTTTTT
clone size: -; D gene: TRBD1; V gene: TRBV2; J gene: TRBJ1-6; CDR3 protein: CASELTGSGSPLHF; CDR3 DNA: TGTGCCAGCGAATTGACAGGGTCGGGTTCACCCCTCCACTTT
clone size: -; D gene: -; V gene: TRBV12-3/TRBV12-4; J gene: TRBJ2-2; CDR3 protein: CASSPQGPGELFF; CDR3 DNA: TGTGCCAGCAGCCCCCAGGGGCCCGGGGAGCTGTTTTTT
clone size: -; D gene: TRBD1; V gene: TRBV5-5; J gene: TRBJ1-2; CDR3 protein: CASSRGTAANYGYTF; CDR3 DNA: TGTGCCAGCAGCAGAGGGACAGCAGCTAACTATGGCTACACCTTC
clone size: -; D gene: -; V gene: TRBV5-1; J gene: TRBJ1-1; CDR3 protein: CASSLAARSGNTEAFF; CDR3 DNA: TGCGCCAGCAGCTTGGCGGCGCGGTCGGGGAACACTGAAGCTTTCTTT
clone size: -; D gene: TRBD1; V gene: TRBV30; J gene: TRBJ2-4; CDR3 protein: CAWGTGSGIQYF; CDR3 DNA: TGTGCCTGGGGGACAGGGTCAGGCATTCAGTACTTC
clone size: -; D gene: TRBD2; V gene: TRBV5-1; J gene: TRBJ2-2; CDR3 protein: CASSQEASGGQNTGELFF; CDR3 DNA: TGCGCCAGCAGCCAGGAGGCTAGCGGGGGGCAGAACACCGGGGAGCTGTTTTTT
clone size: -; D gene: -; V gene: TRBV5-6; J gene: TRBJ2-1; CDR3 protein: CASSLIGAYNEQFF; CDR3 DNA: TGTGCCAGCAGCTTGATCGGTGCCTACAATGAGCAGTTCTTC
clone size: -; D gene: TRBD2; V gene: TRBV5-1; J gene: TRBJ2-3; CDR3 protein: CASSLRSGGEDTQYF; CDR3 DNA: TGCGCCAGCAGCTTGCGCAGCGGGGGGGAGGATACGCAGTATTTT
clone size: -; D gene: TRBD1; V gene: TRBV4-2; J gene: TRBJ1-5; CDR3 protein: CASSQDAGRGLDNQPQHF; CDR3 DNA: TGTGCCAGCAGCCAAGACGCAGGCAGGGGGTTGGACAATCAGCCCCAGCATTTT